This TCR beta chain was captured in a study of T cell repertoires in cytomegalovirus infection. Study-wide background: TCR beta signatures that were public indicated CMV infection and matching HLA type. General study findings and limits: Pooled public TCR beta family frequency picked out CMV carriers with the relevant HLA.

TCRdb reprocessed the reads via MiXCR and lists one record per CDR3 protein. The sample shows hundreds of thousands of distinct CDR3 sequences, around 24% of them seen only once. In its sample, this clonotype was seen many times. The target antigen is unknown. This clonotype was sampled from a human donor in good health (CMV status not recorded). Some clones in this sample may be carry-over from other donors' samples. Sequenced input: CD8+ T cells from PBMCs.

The CDR3 here is CASSLGKGNQPQHF. CDR3 nucleotide sequence: TGTGCCAGCAGCTTGGGCAAAGGGAATCAGCCCCAGCATTTT. This sequence joins TRBV7-9 and TRBJ1-5, with D uncertain. Germline V gene data show CDR1 as SEHNR and CDR2 as FQNEAQ (reference sequence). This CDR3 has 14 residues. V was shortened by 3 bases and J by 4 bases, with 10 bases between the two germline ends.